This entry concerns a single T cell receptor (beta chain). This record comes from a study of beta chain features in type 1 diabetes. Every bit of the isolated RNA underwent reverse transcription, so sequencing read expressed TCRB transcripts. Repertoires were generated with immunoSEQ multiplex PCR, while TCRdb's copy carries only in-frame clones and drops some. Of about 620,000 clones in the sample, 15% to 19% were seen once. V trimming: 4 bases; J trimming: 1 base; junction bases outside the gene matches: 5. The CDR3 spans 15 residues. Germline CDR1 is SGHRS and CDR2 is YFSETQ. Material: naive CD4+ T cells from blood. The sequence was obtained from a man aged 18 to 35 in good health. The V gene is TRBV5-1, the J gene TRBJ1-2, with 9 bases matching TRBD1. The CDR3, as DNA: TGCGCCAGCAGCGCAGGACAGGGGATTAACTATGGCTACACCTTC. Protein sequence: CASSAGQGINYGYTF.